One sample yielded the 10 T cell receptor beta chains listed below, sequenced in a study of T cell repertoires in cytomegalovirus infection. No cognate antigen is known for these TCRs. TCRdb passed the reads through MiXCR, listing each CDR3 protein once. This sample has fewer than 1,000,000 distinct CDR3 sequences, with less than 40% found just once. The sequencing used cultured CD8+ T cells from PBMCs, collected from culture after CMV antigen stimulation. These receptors originate from a human donor in good health (CMV status not recorded). Some clones in this sample may be carry-over from other donors' samples.

The chain employs TRBV18 and TRBJ1-2; 9 positions agree with TRBD1. Per germline, CDR1 KGHSH and CDR2 LQKENI. The V gene end was trimmed by 0 bases and the J gene end by 0 bases; junction bases not matched to a gene: 5. The CDR3 consists of 17 residues. The CDR3 DNA is TGTGCCAGCTCACCACCGCCGGGACAGGGCACTAACTATGGCTACACCTTC. Its protein product is CASSPPPGQGTNYGYTF.

This clonotype turned up a few times. The gene calls are TRBV7-9 and TRBJ2-5; TRBD2 matches at 7 bases. The CDR3 length is 16 residues. Trimming removed 0 bases from V and 2 bases from J; junction bases left unmatched: 6. Germline V gene data show CDR1 as SEHNR and CDR2 as FQNEAQ (reference sequence). DNA of the CDR3: TGTGCCAGCAGCTTAGCGTCTAGCGGAGCTCAAGAGACCCAGTACTTC. Its protein is CASSLASSGAQETQYF.

This chain joins TRBV27 and TRBJ2-7, with D hard to call. V lost 6 bases and J 4 bases, leaving 13 bases between the germline ends. In germline, CDR1 is MNHEY, CDR2 SMNVEV (reference sequence). The CDR3 covers 13 residues. In DNA form, the CDR3 reads TGTGCCAGCAGCCACTCCCGGGTATACGAGCAGTACTTC. Translated, it gives CASSHSRVYEQYF.

The chain carries TRBV5-5 and TRBJ2-1, with 7 bases aligning to TRBD2. This CDR3 region has 16 residues. Germline values: CDR1 SGHKS, CDR2 YYEKEE (reference sequence). Trimming cost V 0 bases and J 2 bases; bases outside gene matches: 5. This CDR3 reads CASSLGRLAAYNEQFF. The DNA for the CDR3 is TGTGCCAGCAGCTTGGGGAGACTAGCCGCCTACAATGAGCAGTTCTTC.

This clonotype was counted many times. V is TRBV12-3 or TRBV12-4 and J is TRBJ1-1; maybe TRBD1 (6 bases). The V end was cut by 1 base, the J end by 4 bases, with 19 bases between. CDR3 size: 17 residues. The CDR3 DNA sequence: TGTGCCAGCAGTTTAGGGGGGCTGGGACAACGGAGCACTGAAGCTTTCTTT. Amino acid sequence: CASSLGGLGQRSTEAFF.

The gene calls are TRBV6-2 or TRBV6-3 and TRBJ2-5; 8 bases align to TRBD1. Germline V gene data show CDR1 as MNHEY and CDR2 as SVGEGT. The CDR3 covers 13 residues. Losses at the gene ends were 7 bases for V and 5 bases for J; bases not matched to a gene: 6. The CDR3 DNA follows: TGTGCCAGCACCTACAGGGGGGAGGAGACCCAGTACTTC. As protein: CASTYRGEETQYF.

At least ten counts were recorded for this clonotype. The V call is TRBV12-3 or TRBV12-4, the J call TRBJ2-1; D gene unclear. The germline V and J ends were trimmed by 7 bases and 9 bases, with 13 bases remaining between them. CDR3 size: 12 residues. The CDR3 nucleotides are TGTGCCAGCACTAGGCCAGGTGTTGAGCAGTTCTTC. It is translated as CASTRPGVEQFF.

This clonotype was counted a few times. V and J are TRBV2 and TRBJ2-6, with D hard to call. This CDR3 has 15 amino acids. The ends were cut back, 6 bases at V and 3 bases at J, with 12 bases in the middle. Per the germline V gene, CDR1 is SNHLY and CDR2 is FYNNEI. CDR3 nucleotides: TGTGCCAGCAGCCAAGTGGGATTTGGGGCCAACGTCCTGACTTTC. This translates into CASSQVGFGANVLTF.

This rearrangement joins TRBV28 to TRBJ2-3; D is uncertain. The CDR3 consists of 13 residues. The germline V and J ends were trimmed by 9 bases and 1 base, with 11 bases remaining between them. Germline V gene lookup returns CDR1 MDHEN and CDR2 SYDVKM. The CDR3 DNA is TGTGCCAGTAGTCCCCTCCGCACAGATACGCAGTATTTT. It is translated as CASSPLRTDTQYF.

The rearrangement joins TRBV10-2 to TRBJ1-2; no reliable D call. Germline CDR1 WSHSY, CDR2 SAAADI. V was pared by 0 bases and J by 2 bases, with 10 bases between. CDR3 length: 15 residues. As DNA, the CDR3 is TGCGCCAGCAGTGAGTCGGCACCGCCGAACTATGGCTACACCTTC. Amino acid sequence: CASSESAPPNYGYTF.